This T cell receptor beta chain was sequenced for a study of spatial heterogeneity in lung cancer. Study-level information: Compared with alpha-chain sequences, beta-chain sequences were consistently detected in greater numbers.

V was pared by 1 base and J by 6 bases, with 10 bases between. Germline V gene sequence: CDR1 DFQATT, CDR2 SNEGSKA (reference sequence). The CDR3 has 13 residues. TCRdb ran MiXCR on the 5' RACE reads and lists one entry per CDR3 protein. The sample shows about 38,000 distinct CDR3 sequences, around 7% of them seen only once. The time point is: sample taken at primary tumor resection. Unsorted tumor, nontumor lung tissue or cryopreserved PBMC supplied the whole RNA. Study conclusions and caveats: Relative to follow-up, resection was when ubiquitous expanded tumor TCRs appeared more in blood.

In this sample, this clonotype turned up many times. Its antigen remains unidentified. Material: PBMCs, obtained at surgery. This TCR came from a male donor with early-stage non-small cell lung cancer. The chain has TRBV20-1 and TRBJ1-5; TRBD1 is a possible D gene (5 bases). DNA of the CDR3: TGCAGTGCTAGAGTCGCGGGGGGTCAGCCCCAGCATTTT. This sequence encodes CSARVAGGQPQHF.